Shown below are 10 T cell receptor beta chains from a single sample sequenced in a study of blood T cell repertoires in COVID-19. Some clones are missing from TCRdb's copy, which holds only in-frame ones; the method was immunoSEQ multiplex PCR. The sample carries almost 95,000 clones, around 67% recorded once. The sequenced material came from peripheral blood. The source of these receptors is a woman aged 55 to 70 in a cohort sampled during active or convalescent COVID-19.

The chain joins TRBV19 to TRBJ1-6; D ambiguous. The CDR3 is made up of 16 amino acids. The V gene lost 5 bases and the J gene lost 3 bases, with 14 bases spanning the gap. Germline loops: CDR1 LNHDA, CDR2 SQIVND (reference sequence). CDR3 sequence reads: CASSSWTGDYNSPLHF. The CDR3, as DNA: TGTGCCAGTAGTTCCTGGACCGGGGACTATAATTCACCCCTCCACTTT.

CDR3 coding DNA: TGTGCCAGCAGCTTAGTCGCCCTACTGACCTACGAGCAGTACTTC. Protein: CASSLVALLTYEQYF. This chain links TRBV7-2 with TRBJ2-7; D unresolved. The CDR3 loop spans 15 amino acids. Germline V gene lookup returns CDR1 SGHTA and CDR2 FQGNSA. V lost 1 base and J lost 2, with 12 bases in between. The variable domain in full, with the rest retrieved from reference TRBV7-2 and TRBJ2-7, is GAGVSQSPSNKVTEKGKDVELRCDPISGHTALYWYRQSLGQGLEFLIYFQGNSAPDKSGLPSDRFSAERTGGSVSTLTIQRTQQEDSAVYLCASSLVALLTYEQYFGPGTRLTVT.

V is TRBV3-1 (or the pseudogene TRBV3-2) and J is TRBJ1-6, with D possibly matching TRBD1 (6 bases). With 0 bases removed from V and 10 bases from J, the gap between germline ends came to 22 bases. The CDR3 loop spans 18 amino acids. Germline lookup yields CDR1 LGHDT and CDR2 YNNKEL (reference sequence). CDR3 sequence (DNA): TGTGCCAGCAGCCAAGATAGAGCGGTCGACACTGGGGGCTCACCCCTCCACTTT. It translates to CASSQDRAVDTGGSPLHF.

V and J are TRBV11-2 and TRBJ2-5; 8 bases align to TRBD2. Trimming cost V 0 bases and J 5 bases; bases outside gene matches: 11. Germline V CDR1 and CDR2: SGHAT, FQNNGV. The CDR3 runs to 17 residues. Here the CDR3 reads CASSLDRDTAGVETQYF. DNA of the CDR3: TGTGCCAGCAGCTTAGATCGGGATACAGCGGGGGTGGAGACCCAGTACTTC.

CDR3 residues: CAISEGQRYEQYF. The CDR3 DNA reads TGTGCCATCAGTGAGGGACAGCGCTACGAGCAGTACTTC. V gene TRBV10-3 combines with J gene TRBJ2-7, with D perhaps matching TRBD1 (6 bases). The CDR3 sequence is 13 residues long. V lost 2 bases to trimming and J lost 3 bases, with 8 bases between them. Germline V lookup: CDR1 ENHRY, CDR2 SYGVKD.

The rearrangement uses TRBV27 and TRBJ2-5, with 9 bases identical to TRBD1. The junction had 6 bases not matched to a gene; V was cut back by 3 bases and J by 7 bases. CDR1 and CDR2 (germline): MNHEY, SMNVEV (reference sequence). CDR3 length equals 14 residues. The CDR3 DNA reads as TGTGCCAGCAGTTTCGGACAGGGGACGGGGACCCAGTACTTC. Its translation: CASSFGQGTGTQYF.

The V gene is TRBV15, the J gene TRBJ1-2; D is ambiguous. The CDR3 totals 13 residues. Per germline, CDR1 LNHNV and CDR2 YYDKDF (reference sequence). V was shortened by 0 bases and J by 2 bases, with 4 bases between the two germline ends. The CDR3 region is CATSRDRNYGYTF. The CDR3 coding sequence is TGTGCCACCAGCAGAGACAGAAACTATGGCTACACCTTC.

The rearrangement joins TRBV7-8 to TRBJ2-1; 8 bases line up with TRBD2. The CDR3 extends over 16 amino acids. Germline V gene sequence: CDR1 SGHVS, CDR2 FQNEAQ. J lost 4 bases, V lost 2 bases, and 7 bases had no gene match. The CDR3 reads CASSLLPGGPYNEQFF. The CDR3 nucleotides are TGTGCCAGCAGCTTACTCCCGGGGGGGCCTTACAATGAGCAGTTCTTC. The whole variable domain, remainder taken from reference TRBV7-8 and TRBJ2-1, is GAGVSQSPRYKVAKRGQDVALRCDPISGHVSLFWYQQALGQGPEFLTYFQNEAQLDKSGLPSDRFFAERPEGSVSTLKIQRTQQEDSAVYLCASSLLPGGPYNEQFFGPGTRLTVL.

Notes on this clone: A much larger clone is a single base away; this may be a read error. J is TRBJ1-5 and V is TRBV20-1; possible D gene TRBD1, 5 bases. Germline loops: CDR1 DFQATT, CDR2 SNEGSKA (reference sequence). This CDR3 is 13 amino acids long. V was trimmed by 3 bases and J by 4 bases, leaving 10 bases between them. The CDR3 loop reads CSASVGGNQPQHF. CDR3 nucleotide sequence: TGCAGTGCTAGTGTGGGGGGGAATCAGCCCCAGCATTTT.

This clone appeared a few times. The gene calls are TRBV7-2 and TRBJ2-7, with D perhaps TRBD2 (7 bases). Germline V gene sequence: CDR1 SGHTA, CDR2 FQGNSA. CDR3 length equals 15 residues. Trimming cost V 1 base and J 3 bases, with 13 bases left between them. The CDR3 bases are TGTGCCAGCAGCTTAGACGGGGGGCCTTTCTACGAGCAGTACTTC. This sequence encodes CASSLDGGPFYEQYF.